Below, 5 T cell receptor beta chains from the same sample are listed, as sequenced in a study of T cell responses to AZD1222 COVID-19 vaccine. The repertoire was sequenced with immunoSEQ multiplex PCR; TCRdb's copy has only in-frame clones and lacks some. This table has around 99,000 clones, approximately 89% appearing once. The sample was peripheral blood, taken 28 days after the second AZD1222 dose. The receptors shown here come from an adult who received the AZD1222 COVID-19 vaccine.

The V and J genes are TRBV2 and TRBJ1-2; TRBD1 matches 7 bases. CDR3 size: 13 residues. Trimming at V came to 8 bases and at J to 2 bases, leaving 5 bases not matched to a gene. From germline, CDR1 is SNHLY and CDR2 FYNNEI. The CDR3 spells CASAAGGNYGYTF. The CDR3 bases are TGTGCCAGCGCCGCAGGGGGGAACTATGGCTACACCTTC.

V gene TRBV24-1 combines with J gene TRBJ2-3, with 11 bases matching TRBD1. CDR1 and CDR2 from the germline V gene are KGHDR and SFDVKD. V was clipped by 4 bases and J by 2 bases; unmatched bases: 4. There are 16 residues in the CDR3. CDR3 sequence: CATSDRTGGITDTQYF. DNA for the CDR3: TGTGCCACCAGTGACCGGACAGGGGGCATCACAGATACGCAGTATTTT.

Here the CDR3 DNA reads TGTGCCAGCAGTTCCCCCCCACAGGGCCGTAATGAAAAACTGTTTTTT. Protein: CASSSPPQGRNEKLFF. The chain combines TRBV28 with TRBJ1-4, with D possibly being TRBD1 (6 bases). The CDR3 runs to 16 residues. Germline V CDR1 and CDR2: MDHEN, SYDVKM. Trimming removed 4 bases from V and 4 bases from J, with 16 bases in between.

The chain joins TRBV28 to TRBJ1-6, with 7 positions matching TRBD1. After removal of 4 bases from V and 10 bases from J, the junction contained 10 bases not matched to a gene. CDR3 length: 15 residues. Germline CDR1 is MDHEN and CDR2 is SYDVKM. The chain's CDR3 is CASSSGQLPSSPLHF. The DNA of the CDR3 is TGTGCCAGCAGTTCGGGACAGCTACCGAGCTCACCCCTCCACTTT.

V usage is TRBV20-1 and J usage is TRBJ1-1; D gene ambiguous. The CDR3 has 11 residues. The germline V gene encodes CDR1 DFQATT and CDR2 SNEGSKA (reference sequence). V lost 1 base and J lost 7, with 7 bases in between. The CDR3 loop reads CSARGPGEAFF. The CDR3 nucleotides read TGCAGTGCTAGAGGTCCGGGTGAAGCTTTCTTT.